This T cell receptor beta chain was obtained from a study of cytomegalovirus exposure and HLA in healthy donors. Study details: Some 85 million unique TCRs from HLA-typed donors were held in an early data release. Study outcomes and limitations: The authors reported that TCR beta sequences could predict HLA-A and HLA-B alleles. These predictions were accurate for most subjects in the first cohort. Of the V segments, some could not be distinguished, including TRBV6-2 and TRBV6-3, and were excluded.

This CDR3 is 15 amino acids long. V was shortened by 6 bases and J by 3 bases, with 15 bases between the two germline ends. CDR1 is MNHEY, CDR2 SVGAGI, per germline. Turning to this clone: Its antigen remains unknown.

PCR amplification relied on 60 Vbeta primers (plus 13 Jbeta primers). Sequenced by immunoSEQ multiplex PCR; TCRdb stores in-frame clones only, minus some. Of more than 90,000 clones detected, roughly 72% appear once; the ten largest clones hold 0.5% to 0.65%. The receptor comes from a man younger than 45 in good health and CMV-seronegative. The chain links TRBV6-5 to TRBJ2-4; D uncertain. The source material was PBMCs. CDR3 residues: CASSPAALGKNIQYF. DNA of the CDR3: TGTGCCAGCAGCCCCGCAGCGCTTGGCAAAAACATTCAGTACTTC.